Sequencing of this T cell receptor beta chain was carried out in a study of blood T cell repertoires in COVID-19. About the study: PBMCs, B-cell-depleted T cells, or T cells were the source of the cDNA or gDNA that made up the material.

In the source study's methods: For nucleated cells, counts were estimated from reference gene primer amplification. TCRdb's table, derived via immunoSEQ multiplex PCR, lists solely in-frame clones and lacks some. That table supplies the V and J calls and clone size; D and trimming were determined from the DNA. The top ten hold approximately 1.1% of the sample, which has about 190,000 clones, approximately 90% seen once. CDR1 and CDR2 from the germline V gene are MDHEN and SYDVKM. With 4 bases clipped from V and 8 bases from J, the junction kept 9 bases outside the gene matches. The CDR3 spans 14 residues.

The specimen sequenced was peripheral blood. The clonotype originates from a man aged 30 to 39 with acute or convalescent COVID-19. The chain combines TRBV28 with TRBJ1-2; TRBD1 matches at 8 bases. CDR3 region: CASSSGTGPQGYTF. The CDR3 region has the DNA TGTGCCAGCAGTTCGGGGACAGGACCCCAGGGCTACACCTTC.